Below, one T cell receptor (beta chain) is given with its context. The germline CDR1 and CDR2 sequences are SNHLY and FYNNEI. Trimming removed 3 bases from V and 2 bases from J, with 11 bases in between. The CDR3 has 15 residues. A second roughly 6 to 11 cycle PCR used barcoded and J-beta primers. TCRdb passed the 5' RACE reads through MiXCR, listing each CDR3 protein once. The sample lists 980,000 or so distinct CDR3 sequences; around 49% were seen once. The sample originates from a study of blood T cells in healthy people across ages. The source material was blood. The source of this sequence is a young man in good health. This chain uses TRBV2 with TRBJ1-5; D unclear. The CDR3 nucleotides read TGTGCCAGCAGTGAGGCAGTAAGGGGCAATCAGCCCCAGCATTTT. The encoded protein is CASSEAVRGNQPQHF.